This TCR beta chain was sequenced for a study of blood T cell repertoires in COVID-19. Study context: Italy, Spain and the United States were the sources of the convalescent and acute COVID-19 samples.

The length of the CDR3 is 15 residues. Germline V CDR1 and CDR2: SGHRS, YFSETQ. V was clipped by 4 bases and J by 4 bases; unmatched bases: 8. This clone was seen more than once but under ten times. Per the authors' pipeline: From reference gene primer amplification, estimates of nucleated cell counts were derived. Using immunoSEQ multiplex PCR, the repertoire was profiled, and TCRdb retains in-frame clones only, with some absent. V and J calls plus clone size are reproduced from that table; the DNA served to infer D and trimming. Among around 220,000 clones listed, around 85% were seen once. This clonotype originated in a middle-aged woman with active or convalescent COVID-19. The specimen was peripheral blood. The rearrangement uses TRBV5-1 and TRBJ1-1; TRBD1 aligns across 9 bases. CDR3 loop: CASSRDRVQGTEAFF. As DNA, the CDR3 is TGCGCCAGCAGCCGGGACAGGGTCCAGGGCACTGAAGCTTTCTTT.